This entry lists 4 T cell receptor beta chains sequenced from one sample in a study of early T cells in non-severe SARS-CoV-2 infection. TCRdb re-analysed the 5' RACE reads in MiXCR, keeping a single row per CDR3 protein. Found here are fewer than 100,000 distinct CDR3 sequences, over 5% of them singletons; the top ten hold less than 8%. Specimen: whole blood. All receptors come from an adult who was a healthcare worker with PCR-confirmed SARS-CoV-2 infection or an uninfected control (not recorded which).

In its sample, this clonotype was seen many times. V gene TRBV5-4 combines with J gene TRBJ2-5; D is undetermined. The CDR3 is 15 residues long. V lost 2 bases and J 1 base, leaving 12 bases between the germline ends. Germline assignment: CDR1 SGHNT and CDR2 YYREEE (reference sequence). As DNA, the CDR3 is TGTGCCAGCAGCTTACCCCTGGCGCGCCAAGAGACCCAGTACTTC. As protein: CASSLPLARQETQYF. The full variable domain, with the rest looked up from reference TRBV5-4 and TRBJ2-5, is ETGVTQSPTHLIKTRGQQVTLRCSSQSGHNTVSWYQQALGQGPQFIFQYYREEENGRGNFPPRFSGLQFPNYSSELNVNALELDDSALYLCASSLPLARQETQYFGPGTRLLVL.

This clonotype was found a few times. At one end, the junction sequence differs from germline, possibly due to a read error. The chain is built from TRBV9 and TRBJ2-1; D remains unclear. The germline gives CDR1 SGDLS, CDR2 YYNGEE. The CDR3 is made up of 16 amino acids. The DNA for the CDR3 is TGTGCCAGCAGCGTAGCGGGCGGAAGCTCCCACAATGAGCAGTTCTTC. This codes for CASSVAGGSSHNEQFF.

The table lists this clonotype with many counts. This chain uses TRBV6-2 or TRBV6-3 with TRBJ2-7; 8 nucleotides match TRBD1. Trimming at V came to 6 bases and at J to 3 bases, leaving 10 bases not matched to a gene. This CDR3 is 15 amino acids long. Germline assignment: CDR1 MNHEY and CDR2 SVGEGT. The CDR3 DNA is TGTGCCAGCAGAAAAGGACAGGGAACGGTCTACGAGCAGTACTTC. The encoded protein is CASRKGQGTVYEQYF.

V is TRBV6-2 or TRBV6-3 and J is TRBJ2-3; no firm D call. This CDR3 spans 16 amino acids. Germline-derived CDR1 and CDR2 are MNHEY and SVGEGT. Trimming left V 5 bases short and J 4 bases short, with 19 bases between. The CDR3 protein is CASSPGDGLRADTQYF. The CDR3 nucleotides read TGTGCCAGCAGTCCTGGCGACGGGCTCCGGGCAGATACGCAGTATTTT.